The T cell receptor (beta chain) described here comes from a study of regulatory T cells in long-lasting Graves disease (dated by TCRdb to the early 2020s). Study-wide context: Antithyroid drugs had been taken for less than 3 months by newly diagnosed Graves' disease patients. Patients with persistent Graves' disease were compared with patients with newly diagnosed Graves' disease using TCR sequencing and RNA sequencing of peripheral blood. The study was registered as a clinical trial and conducted in China. TCR sequencing covered roughly 13 persistent and about 20 newly diagnosed Graves' disease patients, about 35 samples in total. Broad study findings and their caveats: More public clonotypes were shared among persistent patients (2,741) than among newly diagnosed patients (roughly 1,000). Sequencing and analysis were restricted to the TCR beta chain. As a limitation, the authors acknowledged that the small sample size may reduce accuracy. Only peripheral blood was studied, because thyroid tissue, the primary lesion, was inaccessible. Persistent Graves' disease patients showed lower TCR Shannon entropy and fewer highly expanded clones than newly diagnosed patients, suggesting clonal expansion. TRBV28, TRBJ1-2 and TRBJ2-5 were preferentially used in persistent disease, while TRBV20-1 and TRBJ2-1 were favored in newly diagnosed disease.

Details on this clonotype: Its antigen is unknown. Base quality data are lacking; no much larger clone is found one base away.

CDR1 and CDR2, looked up from the germline V gene, are MDHEN and SYDVKM. V and J are trimmed by 8 bases and 5 bases, and the gene matches miss 2 bases of the junction. The CDR3 contains 11 residues, cysteine and phenylalanine counted. The CDR3 DNA has 33 bases and is translated from base 1. The time point label of this sample denotes: newly diagnosed GD, antithyroid drugs for less than 3 months. For both TCR sequencing and RNA sequencing, RNA was extracted from PBMCs using TRIzol. Graves' disease was diagnosed according to American Thyroid Association guidelines. Patients were recruited from an endocrinology department in Xi'an, China. Each patient gave 7 to 9.5 milliliters of peripheral blood, collected in an EDTA anticoagulant tube. Ficoll Paque Plus density gradient separation was used to isolate PBMCs, and no further T cell sorting was performed. An Agilent 2100 Bioanalyzer and agarose gel were used to check RNA quality, and a NanoDrop 2000 was used to measure RNA concentration.

Libraries came from multiplex PCR. This sample was sequenced with an Illumina HiSeq 4000. iRepertoire HTBI primers and Arm-PCR amplification of CDR3 regions were used to construct TCR beta libraries. PCR products were gel purified before sequencing. On the study's bioinformatics: Gene usage analysis of CDR3 amino acid clonotypes used the 62 TRBV and 14 TRBJ segments found across samples. COPE and FqMerger were used to merge filtered high-quality paired reads into contigs. Contigs were aligned with BLAST to IMGT TRBV, TRBD and TRBJ reference genes, and CDR3 was defined per IMGT. Clonotypes above 0.1% frequency were classified as highly expanded clones. Shannon entropy served as the measure of repertoire diversity, while the Gini coefficient captured V-J evenness. Public clonotypes were defined as clonotypes shared by more than one individual. TCRdb applied fastp at Q25 and MiXCR to the public reads, then kept only in-frame beta chains. Here each entry gathers all rows of one CDR3 protein and keeps the most common genes and DNA. TCRdb, not the authors, supplied the V and J calls. In all, the sample holds roughly 420,000 distinct CDR3 sequences, and about 15% of those were seen once. More than 15% of the sample goes to the ten largest clones.

The same specimen was also included in a second study, on T cells in Graves' hyperthyroidism and ophthalmopathy. As noted in the second study: Graves' hyperthyroidism was defined as stable when no progression to ophthalmopathy occurred over 18 months of follow-up. Hyperthyroidism patients were aged 18 to 65 years and newly diagnosed, with disease duration of less than 2 months. Any patient with an uncontrolled infection, another autoimmune disease, pregnancy or lactation was excluded. Diagnoses were based on clinical symptoms, serum thyroxine and TRAb, thyroid ultrasound and orbital computed tomography. A first-round RT-PCR of the TCR CDR3 used the HTBI primer set with the Qiagen OneStep RT-PCR kit. Most expanded thyroid clonotypes (frequency above 0.001) were also detected in blood, suggesting blood repertoires may reflect thyroid immune responses. A model built on a 13 V-J signature distinguished ophthalmopathy from stable hyperthyroidism, reaching about 88% sensitivity and about 81% specificity in cross-validation and 80%/75% in testing. In validation, the model predicted progression to ophthalmopathy a median of approximately 6.6 months before onset, with 65% to 71% sensitivity and 72.22% specificity. To identify distinguishing TCR V-J signatures, a discovery cohort of some 100 patients was used, comprising under 45 with Graves' ophthalmopathy and 55 to 65 with stable Graves' hyperthyroidism. Prospective prediction of ophthalmopathy was tested in an independent validation cohort consisting of some 19 hyperthyroidism patients and around 16 patients who later progressed to ophthalmopathy. The 85 to 100 discovery patients were randomly split 7:3 into training and test sets. Thyroid tissue and blood T-cell repertoires from about six Graves' hyperthyroidism patients were also compared in the study. Following sampling, methimazole starting at 30 mg daily was given to hyperthyroidism patients, and high-dose intravenous methylprednisolone was given to ophthalmopathy patients. Libraries were constructed in a second round of multiplex PCR, after which size selection and purification were carried out. Sequencing of the libraries was done on an Illumina HiSeq2000 using paired-end 100 bp reads. SOAPnuke was used to process the raw data, with reads discarded if the reads contained adapters or uncalled bases, had a mean Phred below 15, or lacked an exact constant-primer or identifier match. High-quality paired reads were merged with COPE v1.2.5, and unique nucleotide sequences were defined as clonotypes. MiTCR v1.1 was used to align the clonotypes against IMGT TRBV, TRBD and TRBJ reference segments. Analysis was restricted to V-J combinations with a frequency above 0.0001, which covered 99.2% of repertoires. A TCS score was defined as the ratio of F50 (clonal expansion) to E x V (chaos), with BLOSUM62-based TCRdist applied between CDR3 peptides within each V-J. Welch's t-statistics and random forest reduced several hundred V-J features to 13, which were used in a naive Bayes classifier (R e1071). Sample size was not statistically predetermined, and investigators were not blinded to group allocation. The paper reports TCR Vbeta CDR3 sequencing of some 140 peripheral blood samples: under 45 ophthalmopathy, 75 to 80 hyperthyroidism and around 17 progressor patients.

The TCR sequence derives from a woman in her forties or fifties with Graves disease. Donor details come from another sample of the same person, matched by shared clones. The sequence is built from TRBV28 and TRBJ2-5, with 7 bases aligning to TRBD2. The sequenced sample was peripheral blood mononuclear cells (PBMCs), obtained at new diagnosis, from a patient treated with antithyroid drugs. CDR3 protein: CASGRAETQYF. The DNA is TGTGCCAGCGGGAGGGCCGAGACCCAGTACTTC.